Below, 5 T cell receptor beta chains from the same sample are listed, as sequenced in a study of patients and donors after allogeneic stem cell transplantation. Via MiXCR, TCRdb re-called the RT-PCR reads, giving one row per CDR3 protein. The repertoire consists of about a million distinct CDR3 sequences, with over 15% occurring once and the leading ten covering 6%. Sequenced: blood, either unsorted or a sorted T cell fraction (not recorded which). The receptors shown here come from a human donor who was either an allogeneic HSCT recipient or a stem cell or donor lymphocyte infusion donor (not recorded which). It is not recorded whose cells these are; they may come from a transplant donor.

This clonotype was recorded many times. V and J are TRBV20-1 and TRBJ2-1; 11 bases line up with TRBD2. The CDR3 totals 15 residues. Germline-derived CDR1 and CDR2 are DFQATT and SNEGSKA (reference sequence). J was trimmed by 0 bases and V by 3 bases; bases with no gene match: 1. The CDR3 bases are TGCAGTGCTAGTACTAGCGGGAGCTCCTACAATGAGCAGTTCTTC. Protein product: CSASTSGSSYNEQFF.

This clonotype has more than one count but fewer than ten. V is TRBV2 and J is TRBJ2-2; D ambiguous. In germline, CDR1 is SNHLY, CDR2 FYNNEI. This CDR3 has 12 residues. The germline V and J ends were trimmed by 8 bases and 6 bases, with 10 bases remaining between them. The CDR3 is CASLREAGELFF. DNA for the CDR3: TGTGCCAGCCTCCGAGAAGCCGGGGAGCTGTTTTTT.

This clonotype has only a few counts. The chain is built from TRBV29-1 and TRBJ1-5, with TRBD1 identical over 8 bases. J gave up 6 bases and V 7 bases, and 5 bases lay outside the gene matches. Germline CDR1 reads SQVTM; CDR2 reads ANQGSEA. The CDR3 length is 12 residues. In nucleotides, the CDR3 is TGCAGCGGGGGACAGGCGGGTCAGCCCCAGCATTTT. Encoded protein: CSGGQAGQPQHF.

This chain connects TRBV7-3 to TRBJ2-1; D possibly matches TRBD1 or TRBD2 (5 bases each). V lost 2 bases to trimming and J lost 0 bases, with 11 bases between them. Germline V gene lookup returns CDR1 SGHTA and CDR2 FQGTGA. CDR3 length: 16 residues. CDR3 loop: CASSLEWGTSYNEQFF. CDR3 DNA: TGTGCCAGCAGCTTAGAGTGGGGGACCTCCTACAATGAGCAGTTCTTC.

This clonotype was observed a handful of times. The CDR3 DNA follows: TGTGCCAGCAGCTCCCCGGGACAGGGGATTTCACCCCTCCACTTT. Its translation: CASSSPGQGISPLHF. This chain joins TRBV7-9 and TRBJ1-6; 10 nucleotides match TRBD1. In germline, CDR1 is SEHNR, CDR2 FQNEAQ (reference sequence). Unmatched junction bases numbered 6, after V lost 4 bases and J lost 9 bases. This CDR3 has 15 amino acids.